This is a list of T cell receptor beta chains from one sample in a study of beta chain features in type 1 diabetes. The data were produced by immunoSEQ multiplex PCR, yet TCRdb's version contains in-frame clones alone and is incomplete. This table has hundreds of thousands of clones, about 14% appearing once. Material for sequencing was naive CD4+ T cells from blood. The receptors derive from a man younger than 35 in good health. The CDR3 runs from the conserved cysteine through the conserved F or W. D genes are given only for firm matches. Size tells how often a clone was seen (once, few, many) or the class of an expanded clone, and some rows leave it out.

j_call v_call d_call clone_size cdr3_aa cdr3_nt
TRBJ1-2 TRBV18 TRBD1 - CASSPVDRGYGYTF TGTGCCAGCTCACCGGTGGACAGGGGCTATGGCTACACCTTC
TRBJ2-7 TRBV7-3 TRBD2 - CASSLVGRASGTYEQYF TGTGCCAGCAGCTTAGTGGGGAGAGCTAGCGGGACCTACGAGCAGTACTTC
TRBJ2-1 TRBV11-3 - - CASSLGPFSGSSYNEQFF TGTGCCAGCAGCTTAGGCCCCTTTAGCGGTAGCTCCTACAATGAGCAGTTCTTC
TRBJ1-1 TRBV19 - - CATKGGANRLMNTEAFF TGTGCCACAAAAGGAGGTGCTAACAGGCTCATGAACACTGAAGCTTTCTTT
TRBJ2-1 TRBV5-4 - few CASSPNTRVAEQFF TGTGCCAGCAGTCCGAATACTAGGGTCGCTGAGCAGTTCTTC
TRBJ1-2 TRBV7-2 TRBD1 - CASSSSKGQIGYGYTF TGTGCCAGCAGCTCATCTAAGGGACAGATAGGCTATGGCTACACCTTC
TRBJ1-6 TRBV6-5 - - CASSYGTSIGSPLHF TGTGCCAGCAGTTACGGAACAAGTATAGGCTCACCCCTCCACTTT
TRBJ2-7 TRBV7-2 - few CASSAGVYEQYF TGTGCCAGCAGCGCAGGGGTCTACGAGCAGTACTTC
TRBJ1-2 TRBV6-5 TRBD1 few CASSFTYRGGYTF TGTGCCAGCAGTTTTACATACAGGGGAGGCTACACCTTC
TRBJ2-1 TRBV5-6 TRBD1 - CASSPGQGRYNEQFF TGTGCCAGCAGCCCAGGACAGGGGAGATACAATGAGCAGTTCTTC
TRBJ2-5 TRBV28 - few CASSLPPGAQYF TGTGCCAGCAGTTTACCCCCCGGGGCCCAGTACTTC
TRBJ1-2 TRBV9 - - CASSVEPVIYGYTF TGTGCCAGCAGCGTAGAGCCGGTAATCTATGGCTACACCTTC
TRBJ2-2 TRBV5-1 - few CASSLVGPGELFF TGCGCCAGCAGCTTGGTTGGCCCCGGGGAGCTGTTTTTT
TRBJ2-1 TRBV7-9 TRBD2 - CASSPSGIAYNEQFF TGTGCCAGCAGCCCTAGCGGGATCGCATACAATGAGCAGTTCTTC
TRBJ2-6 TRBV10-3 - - CAISGQADSGANVLTF TGTGCCATCAGTGGACAGGCTGACTCTGGGGCCAACGTCCTGACTTTC
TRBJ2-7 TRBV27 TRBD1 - CASHTRGPSYEQYF TGTGCCAGCCATACTAGGGGGCCCTCCTACGAGCAGTACTTC
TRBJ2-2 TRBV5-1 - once CASSLRGDTGELFF TGCGCCAGCAGCTTAAGAGGGGACACCGGGGAGCTGTTTTTT
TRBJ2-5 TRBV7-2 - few CASSFFGTKETQYF TGTGCCAGCAGCTTTTTCGGGACGAAAGAGACCCAGTACTTC
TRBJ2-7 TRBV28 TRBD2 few CASSPTSGAGAYYEQYF TGTGCCAGCAGCCCCACTTCAGGAGCGGGGGCCTACTACGAGCAGTACTTC
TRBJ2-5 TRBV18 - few CASSLRETRKETQYF TGTGCCAGCTCACTCCGAGAGACAAGAAAAGAGACCCAGTACTTC
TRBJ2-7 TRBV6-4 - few CASSDRQNYEQYF TGTGCCAGCAGTGACAGACAGAACTACGAGCAGTACTTC
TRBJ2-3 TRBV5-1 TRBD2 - CASRYSGRALDTQYF TGCGCCAGCCGCTATAGCGGGAGGGCCTTAGATACGCAGTATTTT
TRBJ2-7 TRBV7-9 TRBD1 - CASARDRENEQYF TGTGCCAGCGCCCGGGACAGGGAAAACGAGCAGTACTTC
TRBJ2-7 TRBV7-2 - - CASGAASSYEQYF TGTGCCAGCGGGGCGGCTAGTTCCTACGAGCAGTACTTC
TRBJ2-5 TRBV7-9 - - CASSLVARQQETQYF TGTGCCAGCAGCTTAGTAGCGCGACAGCAAGAGACCCAGTACTTC
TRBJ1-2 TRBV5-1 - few CASSLPVGRGDGYTF TGCGCCAGCAGCTTGCCGGTCGGGAGAGGCGATGGCTACACCTTC
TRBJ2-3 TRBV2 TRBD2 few CASSLHRGGTTDTQYF TGTGCCAGCAGTTTACACCGGGGGGGCACCACAGATACGCAGTATTTT
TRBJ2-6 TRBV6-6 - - CASIIGGSGANVLTF TGTGCCAGCATTATTGGGGGCTCTGGGGCCAACGTCCTGACTTTC
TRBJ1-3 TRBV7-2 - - CASSTRQNPSGNTIYF TGTGCCAGCAGCACCCGACAGAACCCCTCTGGAAACACCATATATTTT
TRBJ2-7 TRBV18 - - CASSPFRGGNEQYF TGTGCCAGCTCCCCCTTTAGGGGCGGCAACGAGCAGTACTTC
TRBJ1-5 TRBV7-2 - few CASSLDRGGGQPQHF TGTGCCAGCAGCTTAGATCGGGGAGGCGGGCAGCCCCAGCATTTT
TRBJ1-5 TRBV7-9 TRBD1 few CASSSGTGGTQPQHF TGTGCCAGCAGCTCCGGGACAGGGGGCACTCAGCCCCAGCATTTT
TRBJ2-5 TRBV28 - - CASSPMKGTQETQYF TGTGCCAGCAGCCCTATGAAGGGGACCCAAGAGACCCAGTACTTC
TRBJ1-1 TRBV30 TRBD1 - CAWSQTGVSFF TGTGCCTGGAGCCAGACAGGGGTTTCTTTCTTT
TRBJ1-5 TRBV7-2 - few CASSLDSGGNQPQHF TGTGCCAGCAGCTTAGACTCCGGCGGCAATCAGCCCCAGCATTTT
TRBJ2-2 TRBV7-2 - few CASSLAGPMNTGELFF TGTGCCAGCAGCTTAGCTGGGCCCATGAACACCGGGGAGCTGTTTTTT
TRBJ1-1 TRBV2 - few CASSIVTEAFF TGTGCCAGCAGTATCGTCACTGAAGCTTTCTTT
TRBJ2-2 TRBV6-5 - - CASSYSYIRGTGELFF TGTGCCAGCAGTTACTCCTACATCAGGGGCACCGGGGAGCTGTTTTTT
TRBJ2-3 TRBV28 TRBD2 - CASRGAGVLADTQYF TGTGCCAGCAGGGGAGCGGGGGTCTTGGCAGATACGCAGTATTTT
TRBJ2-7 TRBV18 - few CASSPWDTSYEQYF TGTGCCAGCTCACCATGGGACACCTCCTACGAGCAGTACTTC
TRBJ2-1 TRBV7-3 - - CASSLSGAEQFF TGTGCCAGCAGCTTAAGTGGTGCTGAGCAGTTCTTC
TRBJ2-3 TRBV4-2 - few CASSHGGDTQYF TGTGCCAGCAGCCACGGAGGAGATACGCAGTATTTT
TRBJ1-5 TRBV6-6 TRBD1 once CASGAGTGPNQPQHF TGTGCCAGCGGAGCCGGGACAGGGCCCAATCAGCCCCAGCATTTT
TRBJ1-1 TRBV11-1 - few CASSLARGENTEAFF TGTGCCAGCAGCTTAGCGAGAGGAGAGAACACTGAAGCTTTCTTT
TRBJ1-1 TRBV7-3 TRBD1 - CASSLSGGAGGTEAFF TGTGCCAGCAGCTTAAGTGGAGGGGCAGGGGGCACTGAAGCTTTCTTT
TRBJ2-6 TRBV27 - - CASTIRLSGANVLTF TGTGCCAGCACGATACGATTATCTGGGGCCAACGTCCTGACTTTC